This paragraph reports one TCR beta chain. Its antigen remains unidentified. The sample comes from a study of long-term antiretroviral therapy in people with HIV. Survey-level resolution applied to immunoSEQ assay v3.0. Only in-frame clones appear in the TCRdb table, and some are missing; sequencing was by immunoSEQ multiplex PCR. Of around 35,000 clones listed, 78% were seen once; the top ten hold roughly 8%. Overall study findings and caveats: Records did not include ART adherence, viral resistance or therapy changes.

This TCR came from a woman between 45 and 65 years old with HIV. The sample consisted of unsorted PBMCs, taken 3.1 years after starting antiretroviral therapy.

CDR3: CSVPQGNNYGYTF. The CDR3 DNA follows: TGCAGCGTCCCTCAGGGGAATAACTATGGCTACACCTTC. The chain joins TRBV29-1 to TRBJ1-2; D is possibly TRBD1 (6 bases). Germline V gene lookup returns CDR1 SQVTM and CDR2 ANQGSEA. The CDR3 has 13 residues. Trimming pared 6 bases from V and 1 base from J, leaving 12 bases between.